The entry that follows covers one T cell receptor (beta chain) sequence. The antigen is not known. The germline V and J ends were trimmed by 5 bases and 6 bases, with 11 bases remaining between them. The CDR3 has 14 amino acids. Germline CDR1 and CDR2: SGHTA and FQGTGA. Only in-frame clones appear in the TCRdb table, and some are missing; sequencing was by immunoSEQ multiplex PCR. The top ten clones hold roughly 14% of a sample with 55,000 to 65,000 clones, approximately 88% of them seen once. The source of the sample is a study of T cell responses to AZD1222 COVID-19 vaccine. Study-wide results and limits: Reportedly, close to half of spike-specific TCRs are directed against unmutated variant regions. Spike regions recognized by vaccine-associated CD4 TCRs spanned the protein, led by 160-218 and 743-854.

This material consisted of peripheral blood, taken on day 0 of AZD1222 vaccination. V and J are TRBV7-3 and TRBJ2-6; D is uncertain. This receptor was obtained from an adult in good health. This chain's CDR3 is CASSPADEANVLTF. The CDR3 DNA follows: TGTGCCAGCAGCCCCGCTGATGAGGCCAACGTCCTGACTTTC.